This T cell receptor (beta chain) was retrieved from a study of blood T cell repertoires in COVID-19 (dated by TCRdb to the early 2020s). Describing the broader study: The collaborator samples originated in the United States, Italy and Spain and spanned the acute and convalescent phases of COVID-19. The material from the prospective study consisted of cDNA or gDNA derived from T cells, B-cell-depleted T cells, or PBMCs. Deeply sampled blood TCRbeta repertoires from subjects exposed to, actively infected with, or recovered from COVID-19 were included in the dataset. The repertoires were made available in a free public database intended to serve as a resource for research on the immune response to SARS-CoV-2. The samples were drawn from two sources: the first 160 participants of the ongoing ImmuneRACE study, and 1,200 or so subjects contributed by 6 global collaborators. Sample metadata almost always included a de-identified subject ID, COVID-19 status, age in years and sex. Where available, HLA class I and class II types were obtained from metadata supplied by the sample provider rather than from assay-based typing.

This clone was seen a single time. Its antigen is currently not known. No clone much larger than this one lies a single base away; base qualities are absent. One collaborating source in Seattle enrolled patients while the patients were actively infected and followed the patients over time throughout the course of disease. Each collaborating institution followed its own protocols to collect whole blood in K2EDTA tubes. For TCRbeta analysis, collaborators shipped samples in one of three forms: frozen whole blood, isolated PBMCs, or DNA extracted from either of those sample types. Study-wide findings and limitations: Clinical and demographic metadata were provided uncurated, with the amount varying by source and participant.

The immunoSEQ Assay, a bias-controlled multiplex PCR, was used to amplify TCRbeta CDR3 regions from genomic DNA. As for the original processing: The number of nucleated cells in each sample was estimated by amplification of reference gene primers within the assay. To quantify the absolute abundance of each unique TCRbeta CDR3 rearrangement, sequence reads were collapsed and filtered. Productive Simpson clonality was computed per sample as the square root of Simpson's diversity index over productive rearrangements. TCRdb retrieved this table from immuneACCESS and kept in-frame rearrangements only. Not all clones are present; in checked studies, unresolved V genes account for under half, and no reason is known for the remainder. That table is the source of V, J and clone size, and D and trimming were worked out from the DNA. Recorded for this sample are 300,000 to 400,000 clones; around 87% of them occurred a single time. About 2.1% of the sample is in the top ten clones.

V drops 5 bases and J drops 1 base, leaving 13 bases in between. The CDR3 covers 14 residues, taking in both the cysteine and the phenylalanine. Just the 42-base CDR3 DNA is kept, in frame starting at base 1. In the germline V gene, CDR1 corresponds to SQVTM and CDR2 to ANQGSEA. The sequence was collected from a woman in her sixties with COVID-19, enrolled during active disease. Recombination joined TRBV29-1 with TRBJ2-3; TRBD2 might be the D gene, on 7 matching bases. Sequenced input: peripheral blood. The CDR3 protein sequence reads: CSVSWGGRTDTQYF. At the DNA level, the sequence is TGCAGCGTTTCGTGGGGGGGCCGCACAGATACGCAGTATTTT.